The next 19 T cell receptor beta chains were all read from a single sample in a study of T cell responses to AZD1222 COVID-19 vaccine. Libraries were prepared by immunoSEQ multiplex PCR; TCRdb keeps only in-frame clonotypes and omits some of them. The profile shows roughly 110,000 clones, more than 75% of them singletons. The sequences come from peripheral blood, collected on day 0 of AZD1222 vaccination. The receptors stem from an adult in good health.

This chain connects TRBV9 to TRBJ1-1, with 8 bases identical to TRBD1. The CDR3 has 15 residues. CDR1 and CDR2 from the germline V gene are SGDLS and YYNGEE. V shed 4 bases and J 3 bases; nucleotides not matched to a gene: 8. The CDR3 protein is CASSPRTGMDTEAFF. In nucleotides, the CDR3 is TGTGCCAGCAGCCCCAGGACAGGGATGGACACTGAAGCTTTCTTT.

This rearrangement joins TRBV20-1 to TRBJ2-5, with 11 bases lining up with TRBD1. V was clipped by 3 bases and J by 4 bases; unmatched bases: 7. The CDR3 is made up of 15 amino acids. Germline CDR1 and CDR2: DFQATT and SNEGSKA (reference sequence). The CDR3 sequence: CSASERTGGSETQYF. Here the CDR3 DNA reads TGCAGTGCTAGTGAAAGGACAGGGGGCTCAGAGACCCAGTACTTC.

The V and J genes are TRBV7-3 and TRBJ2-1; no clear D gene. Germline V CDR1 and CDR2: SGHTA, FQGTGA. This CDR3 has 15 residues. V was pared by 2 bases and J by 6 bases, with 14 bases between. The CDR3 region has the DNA TGTGCCAGCAGCTTATTTACCACCGCCTCCAATGAGCAGTTCTTC. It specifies CASSLFTTASNEQFF.

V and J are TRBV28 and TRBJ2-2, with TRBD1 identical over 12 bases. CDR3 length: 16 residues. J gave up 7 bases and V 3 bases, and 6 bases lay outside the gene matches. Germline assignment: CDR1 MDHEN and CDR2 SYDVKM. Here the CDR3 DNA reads TGTGCCAGCAGTTTCGGGACAGGGGGCGGAATCGGGGAGCTGTTTTTT. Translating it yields CASSFGTGGGIGELFF. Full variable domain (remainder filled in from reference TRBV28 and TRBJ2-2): DVKVTQSSRYLVKRTGEKVFLECVQDMDHENMFWYRQDPGLGLRLIYFSYDVKMKEKGDIPEGYSVSREKKERFSLILESASTNQTSMYLCASSFGTGGGIGELFFGEGSRLTVL.

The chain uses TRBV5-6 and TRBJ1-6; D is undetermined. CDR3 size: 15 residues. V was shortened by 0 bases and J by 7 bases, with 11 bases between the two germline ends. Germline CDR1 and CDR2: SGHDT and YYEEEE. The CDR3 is CASSLEVGGNSPLHF. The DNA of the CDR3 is TGTGCCAGCAGCTTGGAGGTAGGAGGAAATTCACCCCTCCACTTT.

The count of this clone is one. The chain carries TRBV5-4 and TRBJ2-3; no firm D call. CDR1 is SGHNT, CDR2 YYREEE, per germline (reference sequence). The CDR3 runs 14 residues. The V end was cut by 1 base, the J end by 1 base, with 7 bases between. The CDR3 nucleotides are TGTGCCAGCAGCTTGAACCCCGGCACAGATACGCAGTATTTT. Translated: CASSLNPGTDTQYF.

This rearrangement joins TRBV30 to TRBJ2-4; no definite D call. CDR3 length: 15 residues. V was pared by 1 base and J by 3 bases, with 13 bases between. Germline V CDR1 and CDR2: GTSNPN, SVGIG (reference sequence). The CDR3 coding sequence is TGTGCCTGGAGTGGCCCCCTAAGTGACAAAAACATTCAGTACTTC. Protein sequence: CAWSGPLSDKNIQYF.

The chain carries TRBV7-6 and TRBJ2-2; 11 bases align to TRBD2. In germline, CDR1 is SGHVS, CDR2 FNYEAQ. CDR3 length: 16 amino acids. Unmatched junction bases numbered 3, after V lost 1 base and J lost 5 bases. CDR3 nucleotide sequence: TGTGCCAGCAGCTTAGTTCGGACTAGCGGGACCGGGGAGCTGTTTTTT. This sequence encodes CASSLVRTSGTGELFF.

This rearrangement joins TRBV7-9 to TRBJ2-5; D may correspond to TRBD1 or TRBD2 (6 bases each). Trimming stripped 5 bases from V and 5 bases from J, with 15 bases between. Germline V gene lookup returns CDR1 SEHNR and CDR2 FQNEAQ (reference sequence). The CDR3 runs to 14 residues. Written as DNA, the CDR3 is TGTGCCAGCAGCCTAACCGAAGGGGGGGAGACCCAGTACTTC. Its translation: CASSLTEGGETQYF. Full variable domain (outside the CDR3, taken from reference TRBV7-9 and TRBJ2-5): DTGVSQNPRHKITKRGQNVTFRCDPISEHNRLYWYRQTLGQGPEFLTYFQNEAQLEKSRLLSDRFSAERPKGSFSTLEIQRTEQGDSAMYLCASSLTEGGETQYFGPGTRLLVL.

This chain's CDR3 is CASSRGLVAPREQFF. CDR3 bases: TGTGCCAGCAGCAGGGGACTAGTGGCCCCACGGGAGCAGTTCTTC. V is TRBV5-6 and J is TRBJ2-1; 8 bases match TRBD2. The CDR3 is made up of 15 amino acids. With V trimmed by 4 bases and J by 10 bases, 13 bases remained unmatched. Germline V CDR1 and CDR2: SGHDT, YYEEEE.

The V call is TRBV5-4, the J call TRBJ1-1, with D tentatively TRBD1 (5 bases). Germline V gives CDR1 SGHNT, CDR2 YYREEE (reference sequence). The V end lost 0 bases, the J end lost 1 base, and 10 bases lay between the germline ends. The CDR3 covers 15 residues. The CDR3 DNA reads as TGTGCCAGCAGCTTGGAGGGGTCGAGGAACACTGAAGCTTTCTTT. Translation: CASSLEGSRNTEAFF. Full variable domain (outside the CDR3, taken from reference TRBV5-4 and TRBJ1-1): ETGVTQSPTHLIKTRGQQVTLRCSSQSGHNTVSWYQQALGQGPQFIFQYYREEENGRGNFPPRFSGLQFPNYSSELNVNALELDDSALYLCASSLEGSRNTEAFFGQGTRLTVV.

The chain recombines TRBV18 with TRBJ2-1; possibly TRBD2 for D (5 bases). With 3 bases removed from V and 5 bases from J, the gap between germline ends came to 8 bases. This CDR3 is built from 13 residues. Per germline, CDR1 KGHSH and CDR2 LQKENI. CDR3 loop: CASSPVLDNEQFF. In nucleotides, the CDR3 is TGTGCCAGCTCACCTGTACTAGACAATGAGCAGTTCTTC. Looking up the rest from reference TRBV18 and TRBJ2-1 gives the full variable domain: NAGVMQNPRHLVRRRGQEARLRCSPMKGHSHVYWYRQLPEEGLKFMVYLQKENIIDESGMPKERFSAEFPKEGPSILRIQQVVRGDSAAYFCASSPVLDNEQFFGPGTRLTVL.

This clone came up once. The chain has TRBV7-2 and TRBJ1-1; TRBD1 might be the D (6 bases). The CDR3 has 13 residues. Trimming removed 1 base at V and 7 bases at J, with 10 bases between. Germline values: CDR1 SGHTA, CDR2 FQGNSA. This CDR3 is CASSLDREDEAFF. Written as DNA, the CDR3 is TGTGCCAGCAGCTTAGACAGGGAGGATGAAGCTTTCTTT.

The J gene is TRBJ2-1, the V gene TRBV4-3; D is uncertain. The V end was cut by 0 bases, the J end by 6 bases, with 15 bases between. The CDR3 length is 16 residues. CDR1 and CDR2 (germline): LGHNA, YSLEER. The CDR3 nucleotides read TGCGCCAGCAGCCAAGATGGAACCCCTTCTCTCAATGAGCAGTTCTTC. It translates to CASSQDGTPSLNEQFF.

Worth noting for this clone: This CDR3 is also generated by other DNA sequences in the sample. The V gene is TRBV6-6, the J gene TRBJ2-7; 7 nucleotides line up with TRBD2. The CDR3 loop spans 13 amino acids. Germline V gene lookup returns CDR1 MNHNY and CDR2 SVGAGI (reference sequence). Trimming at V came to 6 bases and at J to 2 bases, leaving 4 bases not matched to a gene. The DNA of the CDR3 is TGTGCCAGCAGGTCTAGCGGAACCTACGAGCAGTACTTC. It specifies CASRSSGTYEQYF.

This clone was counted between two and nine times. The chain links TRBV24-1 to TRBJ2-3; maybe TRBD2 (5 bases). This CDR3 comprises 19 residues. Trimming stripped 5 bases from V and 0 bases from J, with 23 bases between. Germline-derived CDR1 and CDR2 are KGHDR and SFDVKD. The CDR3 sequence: CATSALKAGTRPSTDTQYF. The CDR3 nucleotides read TGTGCCACCAGTGCTCTAAAGGCGGGCACCCGTCCTAGCACAGATACGCAGTATTTT.

The CDR3: CASSWTGEVYEQYF. For the CDR3, the DNA is TGTGCCAGCAGTTGGACAGGGGAAGTCTACGAGCAGTACTTC. The rearrangement joins TRBV28 to TRBJ2-7; the match to TRBD1 covers 9 bases. From germline, CDR1 is MDHEN and CDR2 SYDVKM. CDR3 length: 14 residues. J lost 3 bases, V lost 4 bases, and 4 bases had no gene match.

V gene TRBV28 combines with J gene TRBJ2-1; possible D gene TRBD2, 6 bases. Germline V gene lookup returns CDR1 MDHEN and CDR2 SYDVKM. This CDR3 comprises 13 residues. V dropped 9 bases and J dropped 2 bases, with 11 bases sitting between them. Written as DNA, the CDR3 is TGTGCCAGTCGGGAGTCCCCCTACAATGAGCAGTTCTTC. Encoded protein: CASRESPYNEQFF.

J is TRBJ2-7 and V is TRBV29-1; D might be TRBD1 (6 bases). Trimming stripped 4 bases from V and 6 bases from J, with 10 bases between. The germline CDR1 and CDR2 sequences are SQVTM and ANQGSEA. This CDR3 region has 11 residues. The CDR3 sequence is CSVVETGEQYF. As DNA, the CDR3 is TGCAGCGTTGTTGAGACAGGCGAGCAGTACTTC.